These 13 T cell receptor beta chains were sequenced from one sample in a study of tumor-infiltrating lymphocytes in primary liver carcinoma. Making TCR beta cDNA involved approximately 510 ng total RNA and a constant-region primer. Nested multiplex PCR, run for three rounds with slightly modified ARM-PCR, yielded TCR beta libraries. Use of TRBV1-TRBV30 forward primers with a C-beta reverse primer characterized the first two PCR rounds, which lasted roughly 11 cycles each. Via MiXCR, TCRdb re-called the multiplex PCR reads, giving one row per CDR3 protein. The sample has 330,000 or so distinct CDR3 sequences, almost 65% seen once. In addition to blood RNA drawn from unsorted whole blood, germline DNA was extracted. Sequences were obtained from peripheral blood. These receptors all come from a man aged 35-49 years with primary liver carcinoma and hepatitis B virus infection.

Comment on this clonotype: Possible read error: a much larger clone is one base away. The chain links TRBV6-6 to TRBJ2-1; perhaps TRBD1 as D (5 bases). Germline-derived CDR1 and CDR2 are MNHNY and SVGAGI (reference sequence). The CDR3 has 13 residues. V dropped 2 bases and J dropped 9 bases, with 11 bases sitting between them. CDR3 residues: CASSYGFGAEQFF. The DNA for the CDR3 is TGTGCCAGCAGTTACGGTTTTGGGGCTGAGCAGTTCTTC.

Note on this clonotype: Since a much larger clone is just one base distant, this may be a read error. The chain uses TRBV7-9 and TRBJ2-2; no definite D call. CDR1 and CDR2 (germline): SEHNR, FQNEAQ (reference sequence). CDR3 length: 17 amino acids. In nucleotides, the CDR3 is TGTGCCAGCAGCTTAGGCTCCCCCCGGGCGAACATCGGGGAGCTGTTTTTT. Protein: CASSLGSPRANIGELFF.

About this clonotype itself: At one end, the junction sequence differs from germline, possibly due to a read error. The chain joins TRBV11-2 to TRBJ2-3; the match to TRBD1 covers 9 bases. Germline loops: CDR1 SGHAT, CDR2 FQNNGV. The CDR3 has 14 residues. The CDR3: CAISRGQGTDTQYF. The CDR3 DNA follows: TGTGCCATCAGCCGAGGACAGGGGACAGATACTCAGTATTTT.

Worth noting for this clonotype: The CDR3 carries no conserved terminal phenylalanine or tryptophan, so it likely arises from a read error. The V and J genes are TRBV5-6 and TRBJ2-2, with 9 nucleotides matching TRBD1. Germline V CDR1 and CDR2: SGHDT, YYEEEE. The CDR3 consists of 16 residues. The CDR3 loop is CASSPPRTGVTGGLFL. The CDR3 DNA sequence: TGTGCCAGCAGCCCGCCCCGGACAGGGGTCACCGGGGGGCTGTTTCTT.

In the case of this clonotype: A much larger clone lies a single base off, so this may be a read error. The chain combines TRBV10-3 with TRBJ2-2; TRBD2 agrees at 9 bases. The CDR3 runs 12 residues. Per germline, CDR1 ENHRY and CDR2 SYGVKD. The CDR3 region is CAIGTSTRELFF. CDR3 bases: TGTGCCATCGGGACTAGCACCAGGGAGCTGTTTTTT.

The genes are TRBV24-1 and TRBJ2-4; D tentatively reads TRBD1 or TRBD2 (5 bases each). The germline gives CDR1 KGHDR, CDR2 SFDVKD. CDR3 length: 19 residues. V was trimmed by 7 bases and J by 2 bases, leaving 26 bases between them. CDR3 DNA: TGTGCCACCAGGGCTGTGTTAACCGGGACCCAAGGGTCCAAAAACATTCAGTACTTC. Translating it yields CATRAVLTGTQGSKNIQYF.

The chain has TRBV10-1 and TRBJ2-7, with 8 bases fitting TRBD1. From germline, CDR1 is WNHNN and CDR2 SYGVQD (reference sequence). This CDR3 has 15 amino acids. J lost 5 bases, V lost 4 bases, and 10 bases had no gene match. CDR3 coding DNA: TGCGCCAGCAGTGTAGGATCGACAGGGGCCAACGAGCAGTACTTC. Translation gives CASSVGSTGANEQYF.

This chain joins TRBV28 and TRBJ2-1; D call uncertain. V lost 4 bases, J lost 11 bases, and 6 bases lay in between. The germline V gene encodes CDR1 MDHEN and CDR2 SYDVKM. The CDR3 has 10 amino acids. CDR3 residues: CASSSGQQFF. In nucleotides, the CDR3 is TGTGCCAGCAGTTCGGGTCAGCAGTTCTTC.

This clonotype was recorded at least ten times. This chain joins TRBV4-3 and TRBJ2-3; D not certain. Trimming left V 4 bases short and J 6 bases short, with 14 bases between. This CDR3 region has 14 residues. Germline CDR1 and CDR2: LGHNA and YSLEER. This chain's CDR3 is CASSPRLTQDTQYF. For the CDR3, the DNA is TGCGCCAGCAGCCCTAGGCTGACTCAGGATACGCAGTATTTT.

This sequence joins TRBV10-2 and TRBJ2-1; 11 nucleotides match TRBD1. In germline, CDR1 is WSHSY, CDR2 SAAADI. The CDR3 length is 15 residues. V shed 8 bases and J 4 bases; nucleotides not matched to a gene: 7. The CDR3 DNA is TGCGCCAGCGGCGACGGGACAGGGGGATACAATGAGCAGTTCTTC. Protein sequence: CASGDGTGGYNEQFF.

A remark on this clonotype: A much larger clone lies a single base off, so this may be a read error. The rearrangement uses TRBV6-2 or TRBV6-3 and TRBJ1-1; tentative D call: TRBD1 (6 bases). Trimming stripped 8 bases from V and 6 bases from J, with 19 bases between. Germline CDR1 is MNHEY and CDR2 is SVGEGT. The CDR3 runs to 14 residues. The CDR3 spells CASGGQRVIAEAFF. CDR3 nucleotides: TGTGCCAGCGGCGGACAGAGAGTAATCGCTGAAGCTTTCTTT.

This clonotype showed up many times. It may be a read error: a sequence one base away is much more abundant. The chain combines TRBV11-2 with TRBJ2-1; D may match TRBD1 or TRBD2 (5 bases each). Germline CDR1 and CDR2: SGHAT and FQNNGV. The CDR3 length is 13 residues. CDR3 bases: TGTGCCAGCAGCCCCGGGGCTAGCAAAACTGTGGTCTTC. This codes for CASSPGASKTVVF.

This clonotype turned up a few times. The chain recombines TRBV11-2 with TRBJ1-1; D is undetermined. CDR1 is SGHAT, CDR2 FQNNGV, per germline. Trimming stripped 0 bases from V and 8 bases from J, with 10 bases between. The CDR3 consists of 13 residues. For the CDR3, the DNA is TGTGCCAGCAGCTTAGAGAGGTCTTCCGAAGCTTTCTTT. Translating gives CASSLERSSEAFF.